This is a list of T cell receptor beta chains from one sample in a study of cytomegalovirus exposure and HLA in healthy donors. Sequencing was performed with immunoSEQ multiplex PCR; in TCRdb, only in-frame clones are kept and a portion is missing. The profile shows some 200,000 clones, 9.5% to 15% of them singletons. The sample was PBMCs. Receptor source: a man aged 50 to 59 in good health and CMV-seropositive. Both conserved end residues are part of each CDR3. Each record gives: J gene, V gene, clone size, D gene, CDR3 DNA, CDR3 protein. D genes are given only for firm matches. Rows may omit the clone size; those that give it use once, few, many or a size class.

TRBJ2-7	TRBV6-6	few	TRBD1	TGTGCCAGCAGTAACAGGGGGCGAAGCGAGCAGTACTTC	CASSNRGRSEQYF
TRBJ2-4	TRBV10-2	few	NA	TGCGCCAGCAGTGAAGACGGGGGAGCTATAGCCAAAAACATTCAGTACTTC	CASSEDGGAIAKNIQYF
TRBJ1-3	TRBV7-9	NA	NA	TGTGCCAGCACCCCGGGGAGGGTAACGAGAGGAAACACCATATATTTT	CASTPGRVTRGNTIYF
TRBJ1-2	TRBV27	NA	NA	TGTGCCAGCAGTTTAACCGCAGCGAGTAACTATGGCTACACCTTC	CASSLTAASNYGYTF
TRBJ1-1	TRBV7-9	NA	NA	TGTGCCAGCAGCAGGTGGGCGGGGTTAGTCACTGAAGCTTTCTTT	CASSRWAGLVTEAFF
TRBJ2-5	TRBV5-1	NA	TRBD2	TGCGCCAGCAGCCCCGGACTAGCGGGGGCAGAGACCCAGTACTTC	CASSPGLAGAETQYF
TRBJ1-5	TRBV30	NA	NA	TGTGCCTGGAGTGTAAGGGGTCGGGGCAATCAGCCCCAGCATTTT	CAWSVRGRGNQPQHF
TRBJ2-1	TRBV19	few	TRBD1	TGTGCCAGTATTCCTGACAGGGCCTCCTACAATGAGCAGTTCTTC	CASIPDRASYNEQFF
TRBJ1-1	TRBV6-1	few	NA	TGTGCCAGCAGTGATTTTGGGGGAGGCACTGAAGCTTTCTTT	CASSDFGGGTEAFF
TRBJ2-7	TRBV7-9	few	TRBD1	TGTGCCAGCAGCTCTGACAGGGTAGGGGGCGAGCAGTACTTC	CASSSDRVGGEQYF
TRBJ2-6	TRBV5-1	few	TRBD1	TGCGCCAGCAGCTTGGCTCCGGGACAGAGAGCCGGGGCCAACGTCCTGACTTTC	CASSLAPGQRAGANVLTF
TRBJ1-1	TRBV30	few	NA	TGTGCCTGGAGTGTTGGCCTTATAGCTTTCTTT	CAWSVGLIAFF
TRBJ1-4	TRBV9	NA	NA	TGTGCCAGCAGCGCGACCCCAGGCTCCCCTAATGAAAAACTGTTTTTT	CASSATPGSPNEKLFF
TRBJ2-5	TRBV19	few	TRBD1	TGTGCCAGTAGTGCAGGGACAGGGGGAGAGACCCAGTACTTC	CASSAGTGGETQYF
TRBJ1-1	TRBV4-3	NA	TRBD1	TGCGCCAGCAGCCAAATCGGACAGGGGAGTGCGGCTTTCTTT	CASSQIGQGSAAFF
TRBJ2-1	TRBV6-6	NA	NA	TGTGCCACTTCCAGGGTGAATGAGCAGTTCTTC	CATSRVNEQFF
TRBJ1-6	TRBV4-1	NA	NA	TGCGCCAGCAGCAGGACAGAAACAAATAATTCACCCCTCCACTTT	CASSRTETNNSPLHF
TRBJ1-6	TRBV7-2	NA	NA	TGTGCCAGCAGCTCCCCCCCTCCTTCACCCCTCCACTTT	CASSSPPPSPLHF
TRBJ2-5	TRBV5-6	few	TRBD1	TGTGCCAGCAGCTTGAGGACAGGAGAGACCCAGTACTTC	CASSLRTGETQYF
TRBJ1-1	TRBV2	few	NA	TGTGCCAGCAGTGAAGCCGGCCCGCGGGAAGCTTTCTTT	CASSEAGPREAFF
TRBJ2-3	TRBV5-8	NA	NA	TGTGCCAGCAAACGCATCCAGGGTGTTTATACGCAGTATTTT	CASKRIQGVYTQYF
TRBJ1-1	TRBV5-6	NA	NA	TGTGCCTCCATACAGGGAACGGGGAACACTGAAGCTTTCTTT	CASIQGTGNTEAFF
TRBJ2-3	TRBV7-9	few	TRBD2	TGTGCCAGCAGCTCCACGGGGGGGGCCGGAGATACGCAGTATTTT	CASSSTGGAGDTQYF
TRBJ2-3	TRBV9	NA	TRBD2	TGTGCCAGCAGCGATGGGACTAGCGGGGCCCACAGACAAGGGCAGTATTTT	CASSDGTSGAHRQGQYF
TRBJ1-2	TRBV2	NA	TRBD1	TGTGCCAGCAGTCCTACAGGGGATGGCTACACCTTC	CASSPTGDGYTF
TRBJ1-2	TRBV4-3	medium-sized	TRBD1	TGCGCCAGCAGCCAGGACGGGACAGCCTATGGCTACACCTTC	CASSQDGTAYGYTF
TRBJ1-2	TRBV9	few	NA	TGTGCCAGCAGAGCGGACGGACCCTATGGCTACACCTTC	CASRADGPYGYTF
TRBJ2-1	TRBV19	few	TRBD1	TGTGCCAGTAGTATCCGGGACAGGGGGCGCGATGAGCAGTTCTTC	CASSIRDRGRDEQFF
TRBJ2-7	TRBV19	NA	NA	TGTGCCAGCCAATTCTCACAGGGTAGCCCCTACGAGCAGTACTTC	CASQFSQGSPYEQYF
TRBJ2-5	TRBV5-1	NA	NA	TGCGCCAGCAGGCGGGGAACCGACTCGGAGACCCAGTACTTC	CASRRGTDSETQYF
TRBJ1-3	TRBV5-5	NA	NA	TGTGCCAGCAGCTTGGGTCAGGGTCTTGGAAACACCATATATTTT	CASSLGQGLGNTIYF
TRBJ1-2	TRBV5-6	NA	TRBD1	TGTGCCAGCAGCTTGAGGGACAGGGGAGGTCGTGGCTACACCTTC	CASSLRDRGGRGYTF
TRBJ2-5	TRBV28	NA	TRBD1	TGTGCCAGCAGCTCACCCGGACAGGGAGGTGAGACCCAGTACTTC	CASSSPGQGGETQYF
TRBJ2-4	TRBV6-6	few	NA	TGTGCCAGCAGTTACACTGGGACACAAGACATTCAGTACTTC	CASSYTGTQDIQYF
TRBJ2-3	TRBV7-2	NA	TRBD1	TGTGCCAGCAGCTTGTCCGGGACAGGGGCAGATACGCAGTATTTT	CASSLSGTGADTQYF
TRBJ2-7	TRBV2	NA	TRBD2	TGTGCCAGCAGGCTAGCGGGGTCTCTCTACGAGCAGTACTTC	CASRLAGSLYEQYF
TRBJ1-5	TRBV27	NA	TRBD1	TGTGCCAGCAGTCCCCGACAGGGCCTGGGCAATCAGCCCCAGCATTTT	CASSPRQGLGNQPQHF
TRBJ1-3	TRBV6-6	few	NA	TGTGCCACCCTTTTTCGGGGGAGCTCTGGAAACACCATATATTTT	CATLFRGSSGNTIYF
TRBJ2-5	TRBV5-1	few	NA	TGCGCCAGCAGGTCCGGGGGAGAGACCCAGTACTTC	CASRSGGETQYF
TRBJ1-6	TRBV6-1	NA	NA	TGTGCCAGCAGTGTTTTCGTACGCGGAAATTCACCCCTCCACTTT	CASSVFVRGNSPLHF
TRBJ1-1	TRBV20-1	few	TRBD1	TGCAGTGCTTACAGGGGAACTGAAGCTTTCTTT	CSAYRGTEAFF
TRBJ2-1	TRBV6-1	NA	NA	TGTGCCAGCAGTGAAGCGGTGGGGCGCGGGGCCTACAATGAGCAGTTCTTC	CASSEAVGRGAYNEQFF
TRBJ2-2	TRBV5-1	NA	TRBD1	TGCGCCAGCAGCCAACAGGGGGCCCCGAACACCGGGGAGCTGTTTTTT	CASSQQGAPNTGELFF
TRBJ2-2	TRBV19	NA	TRBD1	TGTGCCAGTAGTCCTACCGGGACAGGGGTTCGGACCGGGGAGCTGTTTTTT	CASSPTGTGVRTGELFF
TRBJ1-5	TRBV19	NA	TRBD1	TGTGCCAGTAGCCATCAGGGGACAGCGAGCAATCAGCCCCAGCATTTT	CASSHQGTASNQPQHF
TRBJ1-5	TRBV4-1	few	NA	TGCGCCAGCAGCCAAGAAAGAGGTCAGCCCCAGCATTTT	CASSQERGQPQHF
TRBJ1-2	TRBV28	NA	TRBD1	TGTGCCAGCAGTTACCTGGGACAGTATGGCTACACCTTC	CASSYLGQYGYTF
TRBJ1-5	TRBV10-3	few	NA	TGTGCCGCACAGGGCCCCAATCAGCCCCAGCATTTT	CAAQGPNQPQHF
TRBJ1-4	TRBV25-1	few	NA	TGTGCCAGCAGTGAGTCGGCAGGGCGGGAAAAACTGTTTTTT	CASSESAGREKLFF
TRBJ2-2	TRBV30	few	NA	TGTGCCTGGAGTGCGGCAGGGATGACCGGGGAGCTGTTTTTT	CAWSAAGMTGELFF
TRBJ2-2	TRBV6-1	NA	NA	TGTGCCGCCCGGGGCGGGGGCAACACCGGGGAGCTGTTTTTT	CAARGGGNTGELFF
TRBJ1-1	TRBV2	NA	TRBD1	TGTGCCAGCAGAGACAGGGGAATGAACACTGAAGCTTTCTTT	CASRDRGMNTEAFF
TRBJ1-2	TRBV27	NA	NA	TGTGCCAGCAGTCAATCTCCGGGACACGGAAGACTTAACTATGGCTACACCTTC	CASSQSPGHGRLNYGYTF
TRBJ1-2	TRBV6-1	NA	NA	TGTGCCAGCAGTGAGAGGGGGGGGTATGGCTACACCTTC	CASSERGGYGYTF
TRBJ1-5	TRBV15	few	NA	TGTGCCACCAGCAGAGATCGGGCAGGGAATCAGCCCCAGCATTTT	CATSRDRAGNQPQHF
TRBJ1-2	TRBV28	few	TRBD1	TGTGCCAGCAGAACCGACAGGGGTGTAAACTATGGCTACACCTTC	CASRTDRGVNYGYTF
TRBJ2-5	TRBV5-4	few	TRBD2	TGTGCCACCAACAAAGCGGGACCTCAAGAGACCCAGTACTTC	CATNKAGPQETQYF
TRBJ1-2	TRBV28	NA	TRBD1	TGTGCCAGCGGGGACAGCTACTATGGCTACACCTTC	CASGDSYYGYTF
TRBJ1-2	TRBV7-2	few	NA	TGTGCCAGCAGCAATAGCCTTACCTATGGCTACACCTTC	CASSNSLTYGYTF